The TCR beta chain under discussion was sequenced for a study of OX40 agonist ivuxolimab in advanced cancers. About the study: A history of anti-PD-1, anti-PD-L1 or anti-CTLA-4 therapy was acceptable, and around 36% had some. Three patients got partial responses; one had hepatocellular carcinoma and two had cutaneous melanoma.

Libraries were prepared by immunoSEQ multiplex PCR; TCRdb keeps only in-frame clonotypes and omits some of them. The data show about 68,000 clones, roughly 84% seen once. Study conclusions and caveats: At 0.1 to 3.0 mg/kg and by week 6, CD4+ and CD8+ T cells in the blood had expanded clonally. Among the lowest levels of clonal expansion were found in partial responders at 0.1-3.0 mg/kg.

The CDR3 is 15 amino acids. V lost 1 base and J lost 6, with 13 bases in between. Germline CDR1 and CDR2: SGHKS and YYEKEE (reference sequence). Turning to this clone: Its antigen is not known.

The chain recombines TRBV5-5 with TRBJ1-4; D is ambiguous. Sequencing used CD4+ or CD8+ T cells sorted from blood, obtained in a trial of the OX40 agonist ivuxolimab. This receptor was identified in an adult with an advanced solid tumor such as melanoma, head and neck, liver or kidney cancer. CDR3 coding DNA: TGTGCCAGCAGCTTGCACCGGGATATGGATGAAAAACTGTTTTTT. Translated, it gives CASSLHRDMDEKLFF.